This T cell receptor (beta chain) was captured by sequencing in a study of spatial heterogeneity in lung cancer. Individual TCR cDNA molecules each bore their own unique molecular identifier. TCRdb independently ran MiXCR on the 5' RACE reads; one entry per CDR3 protein. The table records about 1,900 distinct CDR3 sequences, under 8.5% of them present only once. Study-wide results and limits: Tumor mutation counts were tracked by expanded intratumoral alpha and beta TCR counts.

Time point in this sample: sample taken at primary tumor resection. By sample share, this clonotype is medium-sized. The antigen remains unidentified. Germline V CDR1 and CDR2: MGHDK, SYGVNS. This CDR3 region has 15 residues. V dropped 6 bases and J dropped 10; count of bases not matched to a gene: 15. The rearrangement joins TRBV25-1 to TRBJ1-1, with 9 nucleotides matching TRBD1. The material was lung tumor tissue, obtained at surgery. The sequence was obtained from a male donor with early-stage non-small cell lung cancer. CDR3 amino acids: CASRKQTGTGIRAFF. The CDR3 region has the DNA TGTGCCAGCAGAAAACAAACCGGGACAGGGATACGAGCTTTCTTT.